These 23 T cell receptor beta chains were all obtained from the same sample, sequenced in a study of cytomegalovirus exposure and HLA in healthy donors. Produced via immunoSEQ multiplex PCR; TCRdb's table is partial and in-frame only. The sample contains about 220,000 clones, around 80% of which appear only once. The material sequenced was PBMCs. These receptors came from a woman aged 25 to 39 in good health and CMV-seropositive.

The J gene is TRBJ2-3, the V gene TRBV11-2; 9 nucleotides align to TRBD2. With V trimmed by 6 bases and J by 4 bases, 14 bases remained unmatched. CDR1 and CDR2 from the germline V gene are SGHAT and FQNNGV. CDR3 length: 17 amino acids. The CDR3 loop reads CASRSPFAGGGADTQYF. The CDR3 bases are TGTGCCAGCAGATCGCCCTTTGCGGGAGGGGGAGCAGATACGCAGTATTTT.

The V call is TRBV7-2, the J call TRBJ2-5; D uncertain. CDR3 length equals 17 residues. The germline V gene encodes CDR1 SGHTA and CDR2 FQGNSA. V lost 0 bases, J lost 1 base, and 15 bases lay in between. CDR3 residues: CASSLALAGPAQETQYF. CDR3 in DNA: TGTGCCAGCAGCTTAGCGCTGGCAGGTCCCGCCCAAGAGACCCAGTACTTC.

In its sample, this clone is medium-sized. The chain carries TRBV11-1 and TRBJ2-4; 11 bases align to TRBD1. V shed 6 bases and J 8 bases; nucleotides not matched to a gene: 6. Per the germline V gene, CDR1 is SGHAT and CDR2 is FQDESV (reference sequence). The CDR3 is 14 residues long. The CDR3 protein is CASSTGDRGDIQYF. The DNA for the CDR3 is TGTGCCAGCAGTACAGGGGACAGGGGGGACATTCAGTACTTC.

V gene TRBV6-1 combines with J gene TRBJ1-1; D possibly corresponds to TRBD1 (5 bases). The CDR3 has 14 amino acids. Trimming left V 3 bases short and J 1 base short, with 9 bases between. CDR1 is MNHNS, CDR2 SASEGT, per germline. The chain's CDR3 is CASSEDMGNTEAFF. The CDR3 bases are TGTGCCAGCAGTGAGGACATGGGGAACACTGAAGCTTTCTTT.

This clone was detected only a few times. V gene TRBV30 combines with J gene TRBJ1-4; weak D call: TRBD1 (6 bases). Germline CDR1 reads GTSNPN; CDR2 reads SVGIG (reference sequence). The ends were cut back, 7 bases at V and 7 bases at J, with 22 bases in the middle. The CDR3 extends over 15 amino acids. In nucleotides, the CDR3 is TGTGCCTTGGGGGGGCGCGGGGCGATGGTTGAAAAACTGTTTTTT. This gives the protein CALGGRGAMVEKLFF.

This clone was found once. The chain recombines TRBV4-3 with TRBJ1-2; possible D gene TRBD1, 5 bases. This CDR3 spans 14 amino acids. V lost 0 bases, J lost 5 bases, and 10 bases lay in between. Per the germline V gene, CDR1 is LGHNA and CDR2 is YSLEER. The CDR3 nucleotides read TGCGCCAGCAGCCAAGAAGCAGGGCTATATGGCTACACCTTC. Amino acid sequence: CASSQEAGLYGYTF.

The V gene is TRBV18, the J gene TRBJ2-3, with unresolved D. This CDR3 contains 13 residues. The V and J ends lost 0 bases and 2 bases respectively, with 3 bases between them. CDR1 and CDR2 from the germline V gene are KGHSH and LQKENI. The CDR3 DNA is TGTGCCAGCTCACCACCAGCCACAGATACGCAGTATTTT. Protein: CASSPPATDTQYF.

The chain recombines TRBV19 with TRBJ2-5, with 9 positions matching TRBD2. V gave up 3 bases and J gave up 5 bases; unmatched junction bases: 4. CDR3 size: 14 residues. Germline CDR1 LNHDA, CDR2 SQIVND (reference sequence). CDR3 bases: TGTGCCAGTAGTATGGGGACTAGCCTGGAGACCCAGTACTTC. Translating it yields CASSMGTSLETQYF. The full variable domain, completed using reference TRBV19 and TRBJ2-5, is DGGITQSPKYLFRKEGQNVTLSCEQNLNHDAMYWYRQDPGQGLRLIYYSQIVNDFQKGDIAEGYSVSREKKESFPLTVTSAQKNPTAFYLCASSMGTSLETQYFGPGTRLLVL.

The chain links TRBV15 to TRBJ1-1; D perhaps matches TRBD1 (5 bases). Trimming cost V 4 bases and J 4 bases, with 13 bases left between them. Germline CDR1 is LNHNV and CDR2 is YYDKDF (reference sequence). CDR3 size: 14 residues. The CDR3 region has the DNA TGTGCCACCAGCACGGCAGGGTTAGTCACTGAAGCTTTCTTT. Its translation: CATSTAGLVTEAFF.

This chain joins TRBV5-1 and TRBJ1-1; unclear D gene. Between the trimmed V and J ends, which lost 6 bases and 2 bases, there was a span of 11 bases. CDR3 length: 13 amino acids. Germline lookup yields CDR1 SGHRS and CDR2 YFSETQ. The CDR3 bases are TGCGCCAGCACCCTAGACACAAACACTGAAGCTTTCTTT. Amino acid sequence: CASTLDTNTEAFF.

This sequence joins TRBV20-1 and TRBJ1-1; D unclear. CDR3 length: 10 residues. V lost 0 bases to trimming and J lost 11 bases, with 7 bases between them. Germline CDR1 is DFQATT and CDR2 is SNEGSKA (reference sequence). The CDR3 sequence: CSARETQAFF. CDR3 coding DNA: TGCAGTGCTAGAGAGACGCAGGCTTTCTTT.

The gene calls are TRBV7-9 and TRBJ2-2, with D unresolved. CDR1 is SEHNR and CDR2 is FQNEAQ in the germline V gene (reference sequence). V lost 2 bases, J lost 0 bases, and 4 bases lay in between. This CDR3 has 14 residues. The CDR3 coding sequence is TGTGCCAGCAGCTTAAGGCCGAACACCGGGGAGCTGTTTTTT. Its protein product is CASSLRPNTGELFF.

The chain combines TRBV5-1 with TRBJ1-1; D uncertain. V was cut by 1 base and J by 6 bases, with 19 bases left in between. Germline V gene data show CDR1 as SGHRS and CDR2 as YFSETQ. The CDR3 has 16 residues. In nucleotides, the CDR3 is TGCGCCAGCAGCTTGTGGACTGGGGTTGTCGGCTCTGAAGCTTTCTTT. It is translated as CASSLWTGVVGSEAFF. Complete variable domain (other parts from reference TRBV5-1 and TRBJ1-1): KAGVTQTPRYLIKTRGQQVTLSCSPISGHRSVSWYQQTPGQGLQFLFEYFSETQRNKGNFPGRFSGRQFSNSRSEMNVSTLELGDSALYLCASSLWTGVVGSEAFFGQGTRLTVV.

This sequence joins TRBV30 and TRBJ1-3; D remains unclear. Germline V gene data show CDR1 as GTSNPN and CDR2 as SVGIG (reference sequence). This CDR3 is built from 13 residues. Trimming left V 7 bases short and J 4 bases short, with 14 bases between. The CDR3 here is CAFTLTRGNTIYF. CDR3 bases: TGTGCCTTCACATTGACCCGGGGAAACACCATATATTTT. The full variable domain, with the rest looked up from reference TRBV30 and TRBJ1-3, is SQTIHQWPATLVQPVGSPLSLECTVEGTSNPNLYWYRQAAGRGLQLLFYSVGIGQISSEVPQNLSASRPQDRQFILSSKKLLLSDSGFYLCAFTLTRGNTIYFGEGSWLTVV.

The V gene is TRBV7-3, the J gene TRBJ1-1; D is possibly TRBD1 (5 bases). The CDR3 length is 13 residues. Germline CDR1 and CDR2: SGHTA and FQGTGA. Trimming pared 6 bases from V and 1 base from J, leaving 9 bases between. CDR3 sequence (DNA): TGTGCCAGCAGTGCACAGGCGAACACTGAAGCTTTCTTT. It codes for CASSAQANTEAFF.

This clone was found once. This chain connects TRBV27 to TRBJ2-2; D is uncertain. CDR1 is MNHEY and CDR2 is SMNVEV in the germline V gene (reference sequence). The CDR3 runs 15 residues. The V and J ends lost 6 bases and 0 bases respectively, with 11 bases between them. CDR3 residues: CASSLGFANTGELFF. Written as DNA, the CDR3 is TGTGCCAGCAGCCTGGGGTTTGCGAACACCGGGGAGCTGTTTTTT.

This chain joins TRBV5-1 and TRBJ2-7, with 12 bases lining up with TRBD2. Germline loops: CDR1 SGHRS, CDR2 YFSETQ. V was pared by 2 bases and J by 6 bases, with 6 bases of the junction left unmatched. CDR3 length: 15 residues. Written as DNA, the CDR3 is TGCGCCAGCAGCTTTTGGCCTAGCGGGAGGGGCGAGCAGTACTTC. It specifies CASSFWPSGRGEQYF. Drawing the rest from reference TRBV5-1 and TRBJ2-7, the complete variable domain is KAGVTQTPRYLIKTRGQQVTLSCSPISGHRSVSWYQQTPGQGLQFLFEYFSETQRNKGNFPGRFSGRQFSNSRSEMNVSTLELGDSALYLCASSFWPSGRGEQYFGPGTRLTVT.

This clone came up once. The gene calls are TRBV19 and TRBJ2-7, with 11 bases that match TRBD2. Trimming took 6 bases from V and 4 from J; bases not matched to a gene: 8. The CDR3 has 15 amino acids. Looked up from germline, CDR1 is LNHDA and CDR2 is SQIVND (reference sequence). The CDR3 DNA reads as TGTGCCAGTAGGTATACCGTAGCGGGAGGGTACGAGCAGTACTTC. This codes for CASRYTVAGGYEQYF.

The genes are TRBV7-6 and TRBJ1-1, with 8 bases identical to TRBD1. This CDR3 is 15 amino acids long. Germline values: CDR1 SGHVS, CDR2 FNYEAQ. V trimming: 2 bases; J trimming: 4 bases; junction bases outside the gene matches: 6. This CDR3 reads CASSLLRDRSTEAFF. For the CDR3, the DNA is TGTGCCAGCAGCTTATTAAGGGACAGGAGCACTGAAGCTTTCTTT.

The chain couples TRBV6-1 to TRBJ2-3, with D perhaps being TRBD1 or TRBD2 (6 bases each). The CDR3 has 15 residues. Germline CDR1 is MNHNS and CDR2 is SASEGT. The V and J ends lost 1 base and 6 bases respectively, with 14 bases between them. The CDR3 reads CASSEVDLGGDTQYF. CDR3 bases: TGTGCCAGCAGTGAAGTGGACCTAGGGGGGGATACGCAGTATTTT.

The chain has TRBV5-1 and TRBJ2-7, with D unclear. CDR1 is SGHRS, CDR2 YFSETQ, per germline. This CDR3 comprises 15 residues. Trimming removed 0 bases at V and 3 bases at J, with 13 bases between. CDR3 loop: CASSLARTDVYEQYF. The DNA of the CDR3 is TGCGCCAGCAGCTTGGCGCGGACGGATGTCTACGAGCAGTACTTC.

The chain couples TRBV7-2 to TRBJ2-7; D remains ambiguous. The CDR3 sequence is 14 residues long. V was cut by 5 bases and J by 6 bases, with 17 bases left in between. Germline V lookup: CDR1 SGHTA, CDR2 FQGNSA. This CDR3 reads CASSPPRPVGEQYF. CDR3 sequence (DNA): TGTGCCAGCAGCCCCCCGAGGCCGGTTGGCGAGCAGTACTTC.

This clone occurred a few times. V gene TRBV5-1 combines with J gene TRBJ1-2; D remains ambiguous. This CDR3 region has 14 residues. Germline CDR1 and CDR2: SGHRS and YFSETQ. V lost 5 bases, J lost 6 bases, and 17 bases lay in between. The CDR3, as DNA: TGCGCCAGCAGAAACCCATTCAACTCCAATGGCTACACCTTC. Its translation is CASRNPFNSNGYTF.